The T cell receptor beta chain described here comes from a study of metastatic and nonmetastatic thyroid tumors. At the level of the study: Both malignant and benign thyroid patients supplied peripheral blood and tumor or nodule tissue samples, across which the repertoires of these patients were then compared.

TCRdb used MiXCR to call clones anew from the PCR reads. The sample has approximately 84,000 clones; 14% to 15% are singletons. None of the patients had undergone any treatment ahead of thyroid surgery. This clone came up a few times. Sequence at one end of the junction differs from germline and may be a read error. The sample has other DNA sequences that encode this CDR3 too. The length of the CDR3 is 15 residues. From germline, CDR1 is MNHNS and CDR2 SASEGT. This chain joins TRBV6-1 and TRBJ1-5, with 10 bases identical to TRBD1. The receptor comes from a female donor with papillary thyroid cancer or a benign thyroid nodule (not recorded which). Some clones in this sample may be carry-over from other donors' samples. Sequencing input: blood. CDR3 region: CASRPFGQGGQPQHF. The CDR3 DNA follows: TGCGCCAGCAGACCTTTTGGACAGGGGGGACAGCCCCAACATTTT.